The text below deals with one T cell receptor beta chain. This CDR3 contains 15 residues. The J segment lost 3 bases and the V segment lost 0 bases, leaving 6 bases of the junction unmatched. Germline-derived CDR1 and CDR2 are SGHRS and YFSETQ. This record belongs to a study of blood T cell repertoires in COVID-19. Study-wide context: Nucleic acid was either cDNA or gDNA, and it came from T cells, B-cell-depleted T cells, or PBMCs.

Profiled with immunoSEQ multiplex PCR; TCRdb holds only in-frame clones, not every one. The sample has 200,000 or so clones, around 80% seen once. The clonotype was recovered from a human donor in a cohort sampled during active COVID-19. The chain has TRBV5-1 and TRBJ2-7; 7 bases are shared with TRBD2. The sample taken for sequencing was peripheral blood. Here the CDR3 DNA reads TGCGCCAGCAGCTTGGCGGGCGGGAGAAACTACGAGCAGTACTTC. It encodes CASSLAGGRNYEQYF.